Detailed here is one T cell receptor (beta chain). What it binds is not known. Germline values: CDR1 KGHSH, CDR2 LQKENI. The CDR3 has 14 amino acids. The ends were cut back, 4 bases at V and 3 bases at J, with 10 bases in the middle. The data originate from a study of cytomegalovirus exposure and HLA in healthy donors. Overall study results and limits: The dataset shows that most TCR sequences were rare, while some public TCRs occurred in many donors. Confirmation in vitro established that a few CMV-associated chains were specific for CMV antigens. Cytomegalovirus association was listed for about 180 TCR beta chains.

Repertoires were generated with immunoSEQ multiplex PCR, while TCRdb's copy carries only in-frame clones and drops some. The data show 130,000 to 150,000 clones, with about nine tenths seen just once and roughly 4.3% held by the top ten. This chain links TRBV18 with TRBJ2-1, with a possible D match to TRBD2 (6 bases). The sequenced sample was PBMCs. The source of this sequence is a man aged 18 to 30 in good health and CMV-seropositive. The CDR3 sequence is CASSLAEYYNEQFF. The CDR3 nucleotides read TGTGCCAGCTCACTAGCGGAATACTACAATGAGCAGTTCTTC.